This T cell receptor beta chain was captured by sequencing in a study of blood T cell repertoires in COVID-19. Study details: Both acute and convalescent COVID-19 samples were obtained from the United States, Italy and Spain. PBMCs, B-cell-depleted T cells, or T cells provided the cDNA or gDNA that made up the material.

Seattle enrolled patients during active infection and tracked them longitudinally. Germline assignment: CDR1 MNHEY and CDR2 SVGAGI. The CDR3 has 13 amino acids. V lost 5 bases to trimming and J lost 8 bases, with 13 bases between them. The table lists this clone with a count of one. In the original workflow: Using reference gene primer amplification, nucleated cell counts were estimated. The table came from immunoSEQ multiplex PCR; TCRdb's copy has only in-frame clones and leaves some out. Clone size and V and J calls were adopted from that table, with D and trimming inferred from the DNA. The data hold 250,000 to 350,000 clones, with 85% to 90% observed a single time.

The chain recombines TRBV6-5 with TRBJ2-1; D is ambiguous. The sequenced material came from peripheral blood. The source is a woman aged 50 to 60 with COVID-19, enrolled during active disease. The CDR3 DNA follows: TGTGCCAGCAGTCCCGCAAGCCCGGATGAGCAGTTCTTC. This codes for CASSPASPDEQFF.